Listed here are 11 T cell receptor beta chains from one sample, sequenced in a study of blood T cell repertoires in COVID-19. Only in-frame clones appear in the TCRdb table, and some are missing; sequencing was by immunoSEQ multiplex PCR. This table holds approximately 110,000 clones, over 75% found once. The sample consisted of peripheral blood. The source of these receptors is a woman in her sixties or seventies who had recovered from COVID-19.

This rearrangement joins TRBV27 to TRBJ2-5, with 16 bases that match TRBD2. V gave up 4 bases and J gave up 1 base; unmatched junction bases: 6. This CDR3 contains 18 residues. Germline V gene lookup returns CDR1 MNHEY and CDR2 SMNVEV (reference sequence). In DNA form, the CDR3 reads TGTGCCAGCAGTTATACCGGGACTAGCGGGGGGGGCCAAGAGACCCAGTACTTC. Translating gives CASSYTGTSGGGQETQYF.

The chain uses TRBV6-5 and TRBJ2-7; 7 nucleotides agree with TRBD1. This CDR3 comprises 14 residues. Germline loops: CDR1 MNHEY, CDR2 SVGAGI. V dropped 2 bases and J dropped 0; count of bases not matched to a gene: 1. The CDR3 loop reads CASSYRGPSYEQYF. The DNA for the CDR3 is TGTGCCAGCAGTTACAGGGGGCCCTCCTACGAGCAGTACTTC.

The chain combines TRBV9 with TRBJ1-2; no clear D. There are 15 residues in the CDR3. V was cut by 0 bases and J by 4 bases, with 13 bases left in between. Germline values: CDR1 SGDLS, CDR2 YYNGEE. This CDR3 reads CASSVANTITYGYTF. CDR3 nucleotide sequence: TGTGCCAGCAGCGTAGCTAACACTATTACCTATGGCTACACCTTC.

The chain joins TRBV18 to TRBJ2-5; unclear D gene. Trimming left V 0 bases short and J 1 base short, with 6 bases between. Germline values: CDR1 KGHSH, CDR2 LQKENI. This CDR3 comprises 14 residues. CDR3 coding DNA: TGTGCCAGCTCACCACCGGTAGTCCAAGAGACCCAGTACTTC. It specifies CASSPPVVQETQYF. Variable domain in full (rest from reference TRBV18 and TRBJ2-5): NAGVMQNPRHLVRRRGQEARLRCSPMKGHSHVYWYRQLPEEGLKFMVYLQKENIIDESGMPKERFSAEFPKEGPSILRIQQVVRGDSAAYFCASSPPVVQETQYFGPGTRLLVL.

The chain joins TRBV2 to TRBJ2-5, with 8 bases lining up with TRBD1. This CDR3 has 13 amino acids. With 4 bases clipped from V and 5 bases from J, the junction kept 3 bases outside the gene matches. From germline, CDR1 is SNHLY and CDR2 FYNNEI. The CDR3 DNA reads as TGTGCCAGCAGTGGAAACAGGGGGGAGACCCAGTACTTC. Its protein product is CASSGNRGETQYF.

The J gene is TRBJ2-1, the V gene TRBV5-5; 9 bases map to TRBD2. Germline CDR1 is SGHKS and CDR2 is YYEKEE (reference sequence). The CDR3 spans 15 residues. V trimming: 0 bases; J trimming: 4 bases; junction bases outside the gene matches: 2. The CDR3 spells CASSLGLAEYNEQFF. The CDR3 bases are TGTGCCAGCAGCTTGGGACTAGCGGAATACAATGAGCAGTTCTTC.

This rearrangement joins TRBV2 to TRBJ1-2, with 10 positions matching TRBD1. The V and J ends lost 6 bases and 7 bases, in that order; junction bases with no gene match: 8. The CDR3 runs to 14 residues. CDR1 is SNHLY and CDR2 is FYNNEI in the germline V gene. The CDR3 DNA is TGTGCCAGCAGACGACAGGGGGCCCCAGGTGGCTACACCTTC. It encodes CASRRQGAPGGYTF.

V usage is TRBV28 and J usage is TRBJ2-3, with TRBD2 as a possible D gene (6 bases). The CDR3 covers 15 residues. The V end lost 1 base, the J end lost 4 bases, and 12 bases lay between the germline ends. Germline V gene lookup returns CDR1 MDHEN and CDR2 SYDVKM. Here the CDR3 reads CASSLFGSGADTQYF. The CDR3 DNA sequence: TGTGCCAGCAGTTTATTTGGGTCGGGGGCAGATACGCAGTATTTT.

Comment on this clone: Germline is not matched at one junction end, which may reflect a read error. The genes are TRBV7-2 and TRBJ2-7; 11 nucleotides agree with TRBD1. Germline lookup yields CDR1 SGHTA and CDR2 FQGNSA. CDR3 length equals 14 residues. CDR3 in amino acids: CASSLGQGAQVAHF. For the CDR3, the DNA is TGTGCCAGCAGCCTCGGACAGGGGGCGCAGGTTGCGCACTTC.

The genes are TRBV29-1 and TRBJ1-1; 9 nucleotides line up with TRBD1. The CDR3 totals 14 residues. The trim removed 7 bases at V and 3 bases at J, leaving 9 bases unmatched. Looked up from germline, CDR1 is SQVTM and CDR2 is ANQGSEA. The CDR3: CSAYQQGAYTEAFF. The CDR3 DNA reads TGCAGCGCATATCAACAGGGGGCCTACACTGAAGCTTTCTTT.

The V gene is TRBV7-9, the J gene TRBJ1-1, with D unresolved. Deletions cut 5 bases from V and 2 bases from J, with 9 bases between. Germline V gene sequence: CDR1 SEHNR, CDR2 FQNEAQ (reference sequence). The CDR3 runs 13 residues. Written as DNA, the CDR3 is TGTGCCAGCAGCAAAGGGCCCAACACTGAAGCTTTCTTT. Translated: CASSKGPNTEAFF.